The rows below give T cell receptor beta chains drawn from one sample of a study of T-cell memory formation after mild COVID-19. MiXCR, applied by TCRdb to the 5' RACE reads, yields one record per CDR3 protein. Of under 550,000 distinct CDR3 sequences detected, 15% to 20% appear once; the ten largest clones hold 12%. The sample taken for sequencing was PBMCs or a T cell subset sorted from them (not recorded which). All receptors derive from an adult woman who had mild COVID-19 (a few samples of this study predate the infection). Cell type and time point are not known. CDR3s include the opening cysteine and the closing phenylalanine or tryptophan. The D gene is left open where the match is weak. Where a row states a size, it is once, few, many or the class of an expanded clone; other rows omit it.

v_call	d_call	clone_size	j_call	cdr3_nt	cdr3_aa
TRBV12-3/TRBV12-4	TRBD1	-	TRBJ2-1	TGTGCCAGCAGCCCACTTACAGGGGCACATGAGCAGTTCTTC	CASSPLTGAHEQFF
TRBV25-1	-	-	TRBJ2-4	TGTGCCAGCAGTGCAGACCCAATCCCGGGAAACATTCAGTACTTC	CASSADPIPGNIQYF
TRBV7-6	-	few	TRBJ2-5	TGTGCCAGCAGCACCCACCAAGAGACCCAGTACTTC	CASSTHQETQYF
TRBV12-3/TRBV12-4	-	-	TRBJ1-5	TGTGCCAGCAGTTTTTGGGACCCCAGCAATCAGCCCCAGCATTTT	CASSFWDPSNQPQHF
TRBV5-6	-	-	TRBJ1-5	TGTGCCAGCAGTACGGGAGCCTATAGCAATCAGCCCCAGCATTTT	CASSTGAYSNQPQHF
TRBV20-1	-	-	TRBJ2-5	TGCAGTGCTAGAGAGGCCCCCCGGGAGACCCAGTACTTC	CSAREAPRETQYF
TRBV19	-	many	TRBJ1-5	TGTGCCAGTAGTATAGAAACGACAAGGGTCGGTCAGCCCCAGCATTTT	CASSIETTRVGQPQHF
TRBV7-2	TRBD2	-	TRBJ2-5	TGTGCCAGCAGCCCTTTAGCGGGGGGGTCTGCGACCCAGTACTTC	CASSPLAGGSATQYF
TRBV5-1	-	few	TRBJ2-3	TGCGCCAGCAGCTTGGAGACAGGGAGGATGACAGATACGCAGTATTTT	CASSLETGRMTDTQYF
TRBV19	TRBD1	-	TRBJ1-5	TGTGCCAGTAAGGACAGGGAGGTTATTCAGCCCCAGCATTTT	CASKDREVIQPQHF
TRBV9	TRBD2	many	TRBJ2-7	TGTGCCAGCAGCGTACTAGCGGGAGGCTACGAGCAGTACTTC	CASSVLAGGYEQYF
TRBV2	TRBD1	-	TRBJ2-1	TGTGCCAGCAGTTTTGACAGGGAGCCGGACAATGAGCAGTTCTTC	CASSFDREPDNEQFF
TRBV7-9	-	-	TRBJ1-1	TGTGCCAGCAGCTTTGGGGTCGCGGTCCCTGAAGCTTTCTTT	CASSFGVAVPEAFF
TRBV6-5	TRBD2	-	TRBJ2-1	TGTGCCAGCAGCAAGACTAGCGGGACTTCCTACAATGAGCAGTTCTTC	CASSKTSGTSYNEQFF
TRBV7-8	-	-	TRBJ1-1	TGTGCCAGCAGCTTTTTCGGGGGCATTGACACTGAAGCTTTCTTT	CASSFFGGIDTEAFF
TRBV7-6	-	few	TRBJ1-3	TGTGCCAGCAGCCCACCCGCATCTGGAAACACCATATATTTT	CASSPPASGNTIYF
TRBV9	-	many	TRBJ2-1	TGTGCCAGCAGCGTAGAGGGGTATGGGGAAAATGAGCAGTTCTTC	CASSVEGYGENEQFF
TRBV29-1	-	-	TRBJ2-1	TGCAGCATTGCGTCCCCCTGGGATGAGCAGTTCTTC	CSIASPWDEQFF
TRBV9	-	-	TRBJ2-3	TGTGCCAGCAGCGTAGGGGCTAGCGCTCTCACAGATACGCAGTATTTT	CASSVGASALTDTQYF
TRBV4-1	TRBD2	few	TRBJ2-2	TGCGCCAGCAGCCAAGGGGAACTAGCGGGGGGGCCTATGGAGCTGTTTTTT	CASSQGELAGGPMELFF
TRBV20-1	TRBD1	-	TRBJ1-2	TGCAGTGCTAGAAAGGAGGGGACAGGGGGCCCTACTAACTATGGCTACACCTTC	CSARKEGTGGPTNYGYTF
TRBV15	TRBD1	few	TRBJ2-7	TGTGCCACCAGCAGGGGACAGGAAACCGAGCAGTACTTC	CATSRGQETEQYF